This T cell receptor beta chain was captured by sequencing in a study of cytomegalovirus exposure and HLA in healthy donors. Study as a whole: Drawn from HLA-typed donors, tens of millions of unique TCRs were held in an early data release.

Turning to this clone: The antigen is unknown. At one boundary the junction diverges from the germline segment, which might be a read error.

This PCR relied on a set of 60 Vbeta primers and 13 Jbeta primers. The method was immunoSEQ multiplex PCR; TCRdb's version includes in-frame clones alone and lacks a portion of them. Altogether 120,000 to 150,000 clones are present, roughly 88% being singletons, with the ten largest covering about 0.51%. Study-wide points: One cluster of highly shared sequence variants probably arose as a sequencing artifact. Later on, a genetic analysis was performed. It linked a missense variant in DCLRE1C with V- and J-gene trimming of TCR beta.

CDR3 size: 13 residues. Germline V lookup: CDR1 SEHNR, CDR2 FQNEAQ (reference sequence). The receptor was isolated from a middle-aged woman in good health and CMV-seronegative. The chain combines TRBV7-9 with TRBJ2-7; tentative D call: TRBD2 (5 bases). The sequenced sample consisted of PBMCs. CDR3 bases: TGTTCCAGCAGCTTAAGCGGTATCTACGAGCAGTACTTC. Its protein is CSSSLSGIYEQYF.